Each of the 3 T cell receptor beta chains below was sequenced from the same sample in a study of identifying expanded T cells in peripheral blood (dated by TCRdb to 2018 to 2020). Libraries were made using the immunoSEQ multiplex PCR assay. TCRdb's version of the immuneACCESS table is confined to in-frame rearrangements and falls short of the full clone set. An unresolved V gene accounts for under half of the shortfall where checked; the remainder is of unknown origin. This sample holds around 85,000 clones; roughly 90% were observed only once. The ten largest clones represent around 2.7% of the sample. Sequences were obtained from blood. Every receptor here comes from a person aged 18-70 years in good health.

The chain links TRBV30 to TRBJ1-6; perhaps TRBD1 as D (5 bases). CDR3 length equals 14 residues. V was shortened by 1 base and J by 6 bases, with 10 bases between the two germline ends. CDR1 is GTSNPN, CDR2 SVGIG, per germline (reference sequence). The CDR3 bases are TGTGCCTGGAGTGCCGGGACGGTTAATTCACCCCTCCACTTT. Translated: CAWSAGTVNSPLHF.

By frequency in the sample, this clone is medium-sized. The V and J genes are TRBV5-4 and TRBJ1-5, with 8 bases fitting TRBD1. The CDR3 is made up of 18 amino acids. The V gene's germline CDR1 is SGHNT and CDR2 YYREEE (reference sequence). Trimming removed 3 bases from V and 2 bases from J; junction bases left unmatched: 13. The CDR3 region is CASSWQPSRGQRNQPQHF. The CDR3 DNA follows: TGTGCCAGCAGCTGGCAGCCCTCCAGGGGGCAACGCAATCAGCCCCAGCATTTT. Full variable domain (rest looked up from reference TRBV5-4 and TRBJ1-5): ETGVTQSPTHLIKTRGQQVTLRCSSQSGHNTVSWYQQALGQGPQFIFQYYREEENGRGNFPPRFSGLQFPNYSSELNVNALELDDSALYLCASSWQPSRGQRNQPQHFGDGTRLSIL.

V usage is TRBV6-6 and J usage is TRBJ2-3; 7 bases align to TRBD1. The CDR3 spans 13 residues. Trimming removed 7 bases from V and 4 bases from J; junction bases left unmatched: 5. Germline-derived CDR1 and CDR2 are MNHNY and SVGAGI (reference sequence). The CDR3 is CASKPGQSDTQYF. CDR3 bases: TGTGCCAGCAAACCGGGACAGTCAGATACGCAGTATTTT.